The entry below gives a single T cell receptor beta chain sequence along with its context. The source of the sample is a study of blood T cell repertoires in COVID-19. Study-level information: T cells, B-cell-depleted T cells, or PBMCs provided the cDNA or gDNA that served as material.

This CDR3 is 15 amino acids long. The trim removed 3 bases at V and 7 bases at J, leaving 11 bases unmatched. Germline values: CDR1 SGHTA, CDR2 FQGNSA. Here immunoSEQ multiplex PCR was the method, and the copy in TCRdb shows in-frame clones only, minus some. This table has roughly 250,000 clones, 87% appearing once. The specimen was peripheral blood. The chain employs TRBV7-2 and TRBJ2-5, with 7 bases matching TRBD2. The receptor was derived from a man aged 55 to 70 who had recovered from COVID-19. CDR3 loop: CASSFGGGRIGTQYF. The DNA for the CDR3 is TGTGCCAGCAGCTTTGGCGGGGGTCGCATAGGGACCCAGTACTTC.